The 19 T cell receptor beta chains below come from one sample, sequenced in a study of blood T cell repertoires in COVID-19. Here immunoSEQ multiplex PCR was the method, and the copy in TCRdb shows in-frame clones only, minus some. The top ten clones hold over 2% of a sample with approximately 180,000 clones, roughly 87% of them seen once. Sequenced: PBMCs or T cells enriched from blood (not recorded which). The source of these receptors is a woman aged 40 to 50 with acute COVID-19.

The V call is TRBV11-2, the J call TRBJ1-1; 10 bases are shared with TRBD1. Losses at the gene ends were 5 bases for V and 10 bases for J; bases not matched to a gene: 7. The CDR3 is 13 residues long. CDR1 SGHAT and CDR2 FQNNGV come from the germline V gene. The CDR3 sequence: CASSPDRGSGAFF. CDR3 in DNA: TGTGCCAGCAGCCCGGACAGGGGGTCGGGAGCTTTCTTT.

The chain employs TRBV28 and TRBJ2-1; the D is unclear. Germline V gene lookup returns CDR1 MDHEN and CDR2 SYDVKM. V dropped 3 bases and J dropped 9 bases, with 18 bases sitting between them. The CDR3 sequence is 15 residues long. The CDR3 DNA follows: TGTGCCAGCAGTTTCGGTGGGCTACGTGACGGTGAGCAGTTCTTC. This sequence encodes CASSFGGLRDGEQFF.

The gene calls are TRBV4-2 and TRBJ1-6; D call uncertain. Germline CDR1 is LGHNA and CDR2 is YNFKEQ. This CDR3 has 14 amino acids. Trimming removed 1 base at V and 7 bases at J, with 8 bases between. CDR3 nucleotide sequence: TGTGCCAGCAGCCAAGTCGACGGGAATTCACCCCTCCACTTT. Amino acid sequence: CASSQVDGNSPLHF.

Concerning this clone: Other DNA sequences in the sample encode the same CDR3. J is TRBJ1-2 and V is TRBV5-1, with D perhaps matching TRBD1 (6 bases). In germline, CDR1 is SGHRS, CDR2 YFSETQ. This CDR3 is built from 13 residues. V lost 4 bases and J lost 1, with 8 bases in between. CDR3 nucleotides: TGCGCCAGCAGCGCGGACAGTAACTATGGCTACACCTTC. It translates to CASSADSNYGYTF.

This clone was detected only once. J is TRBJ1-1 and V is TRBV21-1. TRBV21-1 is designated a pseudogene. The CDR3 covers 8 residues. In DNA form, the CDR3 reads TGTGACATGCGGGGAGCTTTCTTT. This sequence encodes CDMRGAFF.

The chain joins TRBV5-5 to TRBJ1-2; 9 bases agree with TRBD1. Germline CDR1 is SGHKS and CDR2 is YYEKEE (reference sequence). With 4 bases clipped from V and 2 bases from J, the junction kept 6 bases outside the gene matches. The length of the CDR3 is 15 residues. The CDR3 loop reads CASSLRTGVNYGYTF. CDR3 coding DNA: TGTGCCAGCAGCCTACGGACAGGGGTGAACTATGGCTACACCTTC. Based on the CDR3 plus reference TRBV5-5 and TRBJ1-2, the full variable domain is DAGVTQSPTHLIKTRGQQVTLRCSPISGHKSVSWYQQVLGQGPQFIFQYYEKEERGRGNFPDRFSARQFPNYSSELNVNALLLGDSALYLCASSLRTGVNYGYTFGSGTRLTVV.

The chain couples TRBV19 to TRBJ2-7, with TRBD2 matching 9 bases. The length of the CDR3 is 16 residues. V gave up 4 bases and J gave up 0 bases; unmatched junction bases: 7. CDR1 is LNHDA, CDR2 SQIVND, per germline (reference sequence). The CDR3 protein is CASSKREASSSYEQYF. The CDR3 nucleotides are TGTGCCAGTAGTAAGCGGGAGGCGTCGAGCTCCTACGAGCAGTACTTC. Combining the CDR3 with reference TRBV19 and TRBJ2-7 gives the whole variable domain DGGITQSPKYLFRKEGQNVTLSCEQNLNHDAMYWYRQDPGQGLRLIYYSQIVNDFQKGDIAEGYSVSREKKESFPLTVTSAQKNPTAFYLCASSKREASSSYEQYFGPGTRLTVT.

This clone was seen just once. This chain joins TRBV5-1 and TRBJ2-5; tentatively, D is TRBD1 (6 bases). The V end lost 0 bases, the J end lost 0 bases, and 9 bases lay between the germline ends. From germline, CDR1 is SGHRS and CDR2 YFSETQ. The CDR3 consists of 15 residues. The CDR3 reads CASSLAGTNQETQYF. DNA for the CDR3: TGCGCCAGCAGCTTGGCGGGGACAAACCAAGAGACCCAGTACTTC.

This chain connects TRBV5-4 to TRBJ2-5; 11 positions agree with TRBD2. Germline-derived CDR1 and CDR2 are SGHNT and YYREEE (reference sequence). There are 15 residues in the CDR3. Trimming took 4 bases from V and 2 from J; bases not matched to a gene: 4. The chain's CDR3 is CASSPSGRPQETQYF. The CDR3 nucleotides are TGTGCCAGCAGCCCTAGCGGGAGGCCTCAAGAGACCCAGTACTTC.

The CDR3 sequence is CASSVGSGLTDTQYF. The CDR3 nucleotides are TGTGCCAGCAGCGTAGGGTCAGGACTCACAGATACGCAGTATTTT. The rearrangement links TRBV9 to TRBJ2-3; perhaps TRBD2 as D (5 bases). The length of the CDR3 is 15 residues. The germline V gene encodes CDR1 SGDLS and CDR2 YYNGEE. The germline V and J ends were trimmed by 0 bases and 2 bases, with 10 bases remaining between them.

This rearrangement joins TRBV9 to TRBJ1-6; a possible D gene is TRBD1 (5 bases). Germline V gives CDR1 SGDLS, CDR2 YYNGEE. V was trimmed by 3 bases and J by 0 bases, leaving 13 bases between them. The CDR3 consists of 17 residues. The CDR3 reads CASSGSDKPSYNSPLHF. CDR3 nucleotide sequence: TGTGCCAGCAGCGGTTCGGACAAGCCCTCCTATAATTCACCCCTCCACTTT.

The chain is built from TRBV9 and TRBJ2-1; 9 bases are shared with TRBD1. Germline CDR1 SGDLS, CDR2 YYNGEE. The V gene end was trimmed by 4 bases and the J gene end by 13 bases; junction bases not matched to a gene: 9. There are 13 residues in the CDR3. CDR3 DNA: TGTGCCAGCAGCCCGGGACAGGGCAAATTTCAGTTCTTC. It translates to CASSPGQGKFQFF.

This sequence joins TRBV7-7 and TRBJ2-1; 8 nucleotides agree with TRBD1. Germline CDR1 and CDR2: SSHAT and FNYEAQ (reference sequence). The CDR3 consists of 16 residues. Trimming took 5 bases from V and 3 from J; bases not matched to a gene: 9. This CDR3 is CASSATQGANYNEQFF. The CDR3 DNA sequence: TGTGCCAGCAGCGCGACGCAGGGGGCCAACTACAATGAGCAGTTCTTC.

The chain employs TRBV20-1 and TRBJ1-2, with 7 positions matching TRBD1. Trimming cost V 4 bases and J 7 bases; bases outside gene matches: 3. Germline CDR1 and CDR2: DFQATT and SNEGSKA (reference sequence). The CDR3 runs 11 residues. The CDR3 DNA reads TGCAGTGCTACTTCAGGGGGTGGCTACACCTTC. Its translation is CSATSGGGYTF.

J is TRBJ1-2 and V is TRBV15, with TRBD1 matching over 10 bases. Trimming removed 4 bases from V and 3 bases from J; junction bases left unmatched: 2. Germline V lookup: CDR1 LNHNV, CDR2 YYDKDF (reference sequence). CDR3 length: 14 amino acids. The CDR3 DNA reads TGTGCCACCAGCACGGACAGGGGGGACTATGGCTACACCTTC. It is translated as CATSTDRGDYGYTF.

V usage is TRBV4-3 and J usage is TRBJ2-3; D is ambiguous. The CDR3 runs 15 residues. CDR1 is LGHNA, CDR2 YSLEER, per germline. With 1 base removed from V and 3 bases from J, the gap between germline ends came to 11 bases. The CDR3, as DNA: TGCGCCAGCAGCCAAGGCATGCTAGAAACAGATACGCAGTATTTT. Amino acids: CASSQGMLETDTQYF.

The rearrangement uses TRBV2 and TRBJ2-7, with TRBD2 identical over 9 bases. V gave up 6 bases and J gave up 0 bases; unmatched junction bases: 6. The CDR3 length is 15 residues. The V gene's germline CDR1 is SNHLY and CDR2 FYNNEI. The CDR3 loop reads CASRGSGGLSYEQYF. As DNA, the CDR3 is TGTGCCAGCAGGGGTAGCGGGGGCCTCTCCTACGAGCAGTACTTC.

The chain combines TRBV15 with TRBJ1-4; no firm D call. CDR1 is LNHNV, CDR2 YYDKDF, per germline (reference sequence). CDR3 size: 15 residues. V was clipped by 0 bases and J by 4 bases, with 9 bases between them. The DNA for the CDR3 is TGTGCCACCAGCAGAGATCCCTTACTTAATGAAAAACTGTTTTTT. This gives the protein CATSRDPLLNEKLFF.

CDR3 sequence (DNA): TGTGCCAGCAGCTATACAGGGGGCACTGAAGCTTTCTTT. Its protein is CASSYTGGTEAFF. This rearrangement joins TRBV9 to TRBJ1-1, with 8 bases that match TRBD1. Looked up from germline, CDR1 is SGDLS and CDR2 is YYNGEE. The CDR3 loop spans 13 amino acids. The trim removed 4 bases at V and 4 bases at J, leaving 3 bases unmatched. The full variable domain, its missing parts supplied by reference TRBV9 and TRBJ1-1, is DSGVTQTPKHLITATGQRVTLRCSPRSGDLSVYWYQQSLDQGLQFLIQYYNGEERAKGNILERFSAQQFPDLHSELNLSSLELGDSALYFCASSYTGGTEAFFGQGTRLTVV.